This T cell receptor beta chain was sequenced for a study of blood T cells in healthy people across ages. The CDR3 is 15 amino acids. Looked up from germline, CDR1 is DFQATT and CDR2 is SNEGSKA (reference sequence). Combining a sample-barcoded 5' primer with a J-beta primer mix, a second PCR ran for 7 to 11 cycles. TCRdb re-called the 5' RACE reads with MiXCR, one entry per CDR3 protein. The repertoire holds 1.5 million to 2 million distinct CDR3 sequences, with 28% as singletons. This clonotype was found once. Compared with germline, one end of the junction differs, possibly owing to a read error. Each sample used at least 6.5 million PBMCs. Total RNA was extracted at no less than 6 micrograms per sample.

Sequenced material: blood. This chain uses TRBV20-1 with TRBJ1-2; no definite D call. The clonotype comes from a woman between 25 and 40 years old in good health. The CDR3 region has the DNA TGCAGTGCTAGAGACTCCAGCCCTCCTAACTATGGCTGCACCTTC. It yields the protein CSARDSSPPNYGCTF.